This TCR beta chain appears in the sequencing data of a study of early T cells in non-severe SARS-CoV-2 infection. As for the study in general: Chains stayed unpaired after sequencing of bulk RNA from unsorted whole blood.

The CDR3 runs 15 residues. The V gene's germline CDR1 is KGHSH and CDR2 LQKENI. V dropped 3 bases and J dropped 2; count of bases not matched to a gene: 3. TCRdb fed the 5' RACE reads into MiXCR, producing one record per CDR3 protein. This table has about 110,000 distinct CDR3 sequences, around 12% appearing once. V is TRBV18 and J is TRBJ1-3; 8 nucleotides agree with TRBD1. The source of this sequence is an adult who was a healthcare worker with PCR-confirmed SARS-CoV-2 infection or an uninfected control (not recorded which). Here the sequenced sample was whole blood, taken at baseline. CDR3 loop: CASSPRQGPGNTIYF. The CDR3 DNA reads TGTGCCAGCTCACCGAGACAGGGGCCTGGAAACACCATATATTTT.